At least ten counts were recorded for the clone carrying this T cell receptor (beta chain). To make TCR beta libraries, researchers used iRepertoire HTBI primers and Arm-PCR of CDR3 regions. TCRdb passed the multiplex PCR reads through MiXCR, listing each CDR3 protein once. The data show 200,000 to 250,000 distinct CDR3 sequences, roughly 19% seen once. V was clipped by 2 bases and J by 4 bases, with 15 bases between them. The CDR3 has 16 amino acids. Germline V gives CDR1 MNHEY, CDR2 SMNVEV (reference sequence). The data originate from a study of regulatory T cells in long-lasting Graves disease. Noted time point: newly diagnosed GD, antithyroid drugs for less than 3 months. There was RNA extracted from PBMCs, and the TCR library was made from it. These data were also filed under a second study, of T cells in Graves' hyperthyroidism and ophthalmopathy. That study reports: The hyperthyroidism was newly diagnosed and had lasted under 2 months; the patients were aged 18 to 65.

Sequenced material: peripheral blood mononuclear cells (PBMCs), taken at new diagnosis, from a patient treated with antithyroid drugs. This chain joins TRBV27 and TRBJ2-1, with D perhaps TRBD1 (6 bases). The origin of this receptor is a woman aged 25 to 45 with Graves disease. As DNA, the CDR3 is TGTGCCAGCAGTTTACCCGTCGGCAGGGGTTACAATGAGCAGTTCTTC. Translated: CASSLPVGRGYNEQFF.